A selection of T cell receptor beta chains follows, all from one sample in a study of glioma-infiltrating T cells. MiXCR was run by TCRdb on the multiplex PCR reads, yielding one entry per CDR3 protein. The sample lists 300,000 to 450,000 distinct CDR3 sequences, 41% occurring once. The sample comprised glioma tissue, nonneoplastic brain tissue, or PBMCs (not recorded which). Receptors originate from a human donor with low-grade glioma or glioblastoma, undergoing nonglioma brain surgery, or in good health (not recorded which). Both conserved end residues are part of each CDR3. Fields, in order: clone size, D gene, J gene, V gene, CDR3 protein, CDR3 DNA. A D gene is named only where the DNA matches it firmly. Clone size is not always given. Where it is, it says once, few, many or a class for expanded clones.

.	TRBD2	TRBJ2-1	TRBV7-2	CASTYRGEGYNEQFF	TGTGCCAGCACCTACCGGGGGGAGGGCTACAATGAGCAGTTCTTC
many	.	TRBJ2-1	TRBV28	CASSLGPPYNEQFF	TGTGCCAGCAGTCTCGGACCTCCCTACAATGAGCAGTTCTTC
many	.	TRBJ1-5	TRBV20-1	CSANAGSYDQPQHF	TGCAGTGCTAACGCAGGGAGTTACGATCAGCCCCAGCATTTT
.	.	TRBJ2-1	TRBV7-9	CASTPWGSGPDNEQLF	TGTGCCAGCACCCCGTGGGGTAGCGGACCTGACAATGAGCAGCTCTTC
.	.	TRBJ2-7	TRBV7-6	CASSLAQGRLQYF	TGTGCCAGCAGCTTAGCACAGGGCCGCCTCCAGTACTTC
.	TRBD2	TRBJ2-1	TRBV15	CATSRDRSIAGGLDEQFF	TGTGCCACCAGCAGAGATAGGAGCATAGCGGGAGGGCTCGATGAGCAGTTCTTC
.	TRBD1	TRBJ2-7	TRBV28	CASSPPGQPLYEQYF	TGTGCCAGCAGTCCACCGGGACAGCCCCTCTACGAGCAGTACTTC
.	.	TRBJ1-1	TRBV12-3/TRBV12-4	CASIQADSTEAFF	TGTGCCAGCATTCAGGCCGATAGCACTGAAGCTTTCTTT
once	.	TRBJ1-1	TRBV6-6	CASSYEVGSGKANTEAFF	TGTGCCAGCAGTTACGAGGTGGGGAGCGGAAAGGCGAACACTGAAGCTTTCTTT
.	.	TRBJ1-5	TRBV12-3/TRBV12-4	CASSLHDNQPQHF	TGTGCCAGCAGTCTACATGACAATCAGCCCCAGCATTTT
few	.	TRBJ2-1	TRBV5-1	CASSLDREFYNEQFF	TGCGCCAGCAGCTTGGACAGGGAGTTCTACAATGAGCAGTTCTTC
many	.	TRBJ1-5	TRBV27	CASSLDWLSNQPQHF	TGTGCCAGCAGTTTAGATTGGCTGTCAAATCAGCCCCAGCATTTT